This passage covers 2 T cell receptor beta chains from one sample sequenced in a study of human T cells and chemical hapten exposure (dated by TCRdb to about 2021). The library was generated by RACE. Sequencing used a NextSeq 500. TCRdb took the public reads, trimmed them with fastp at Q25, ran MiXCR for clone calling and kept in-frame beta chains. Records with the same CDR3 protein are collapsed into one entry carrying the most frequent genes and DNA. A total of around 60,000 distinct CDR3 sequences appear in this sample, around 7% of them only once. The ten largest clones represent around 1.6% of the sample. The meaning of the sample's time point label: pre-sensitization, week 0. The treatment or condition label here, explained by the study, means: therapeutic diphenylcyclopropenone sensitization with weekly scalp DPC. This material consisted of whole blood, taken in connection with sensitization to the hapten diphenylcyclopropenone (DPC). The source is a woman aged 25 to 39 with alopecia areata. Some clones in this sample may be carry-over from other donors' samples.

This clonotype was recorded at least ten times. This rearrangement joins TRBV20-1 to TRBJ2-2; D ambiguous. V dropped 5 bases and J dropped 6 bases, with 16 bases sitting between them. Germline assignment: CDR1 DFQATT and CDR2 SNEGSKA (reference sequence). The CDR3 contains 14 residues. The CDR3 nucleotides read TGCAGTGCTGGAATAAGTAGTTATCCCGGGGAGCTGTTTTTT. As protein: CSAGISSYPGELFF.

This sequence joins TRBV2 and TRBJ2-5; unclear D gene. Looked up from germline, CDR1 is SNHLY and CDR2 is FYNNEI. Trimming took off 3 bases at V and 4 bases at J, with 3 bases between the two ends. This CDR3 is 11 amino acids long. This CDR3 is CASSDSETQYF. As DNA, the CDR3 is TGTGCCAGCAGTGATTCAGAGACCCAGTACTTC.